This entry features one T cell receptor beta chain sequence. Individuals drawn from around 24 US areas were about 18 to 95 years old. The data were taken from a study of blood T cell repertoires in COVID-19. On the study more broadly: For recovered donors of Cohort 3, there were two negative PCRs, clearance, or symptom resolution. PBMCs, B-cell-depleted T cells, or T cells were the source of the cDNA or gDNA that made up the material.

The authors' processing: Amplification with reference gene primers provided the estimates of nucleated cell counts. The table came from immunoSEQ multiplex PCR; TCRdb's copy has only in-frame clones and leaves some out. That table supplies the V and J calls and clone size; D and trimming were determined from the DNA. The sample has more than 200,000 clones, roughly 84% seen once; the top ten hold 5.5% to 8.5%. The germline CDR1 and CDR2 sequences are MNHEY and SVGAGI. V was pared by 5 bases and J by 9 bases, with 15 bases of the junction left unmatched. The CDR3 runs 15 residues. The chain recombines TRBV6-5 with TRBJ2-7; 8 positions agree with TRBD2. The sample was PBMCs or T cells enriched from blood (not recorded which). The TCR originated in a man aged 25 to 45 in a cohort exposed to, infected with or recovered from COVID-19 (not recorded which). CDR3 sequence: CASSTQREKGGGQYF. As DNA, the CDR3 is TGTGCCAGCAGTACCCAGCGGGAGAAGGGGGGCGGGCAGTACTTC.